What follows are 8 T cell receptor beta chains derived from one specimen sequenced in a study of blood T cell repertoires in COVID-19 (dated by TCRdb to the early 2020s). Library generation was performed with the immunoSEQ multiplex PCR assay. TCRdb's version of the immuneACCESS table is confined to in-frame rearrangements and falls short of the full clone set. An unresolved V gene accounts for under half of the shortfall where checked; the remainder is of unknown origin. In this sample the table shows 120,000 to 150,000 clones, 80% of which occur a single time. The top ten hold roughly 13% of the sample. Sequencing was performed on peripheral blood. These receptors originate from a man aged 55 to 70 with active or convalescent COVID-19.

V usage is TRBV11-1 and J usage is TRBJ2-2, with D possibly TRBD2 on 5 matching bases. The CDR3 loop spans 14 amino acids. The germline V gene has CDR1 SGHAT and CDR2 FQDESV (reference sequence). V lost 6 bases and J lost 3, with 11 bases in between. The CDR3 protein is CASRTRTDTGELFF. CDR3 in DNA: TGTGCCAGCAGAACTAGGACGGACACCGGGGAGCTGTTTTTT.

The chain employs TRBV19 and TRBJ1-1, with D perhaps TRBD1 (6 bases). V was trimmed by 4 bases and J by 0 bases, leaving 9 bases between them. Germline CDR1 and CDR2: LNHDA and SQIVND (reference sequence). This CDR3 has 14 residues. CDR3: CASSRGGLNTEAFF. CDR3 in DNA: TGTGCCAGTAGTAGGGGGGGCCTGAACACTGAAGCTTTCTTT.

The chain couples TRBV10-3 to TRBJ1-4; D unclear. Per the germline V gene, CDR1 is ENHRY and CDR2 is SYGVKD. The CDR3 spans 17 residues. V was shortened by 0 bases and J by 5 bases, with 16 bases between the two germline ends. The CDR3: CAISESLPGIRNEKLFF. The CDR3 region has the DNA TGTGCCATCAGTGAGTCACTCCCCGGGATCCGAAATGAAAAACTGTTTTTT.

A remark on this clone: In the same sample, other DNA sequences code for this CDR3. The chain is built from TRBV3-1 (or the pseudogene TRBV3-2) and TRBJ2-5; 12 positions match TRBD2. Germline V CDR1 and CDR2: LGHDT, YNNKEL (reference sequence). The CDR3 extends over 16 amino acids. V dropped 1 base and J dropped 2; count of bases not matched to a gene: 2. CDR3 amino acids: CASSQGLAGAQETQYF. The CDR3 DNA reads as TGTGCCAGCAGCCAAGGACTAGCGGGGGCGCAAGAGACCCAGTACTTC.

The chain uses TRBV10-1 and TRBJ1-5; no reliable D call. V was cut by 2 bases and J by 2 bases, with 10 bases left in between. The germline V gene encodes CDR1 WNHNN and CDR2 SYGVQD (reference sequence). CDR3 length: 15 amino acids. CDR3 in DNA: TGCGCCAGCAGTGAGAGTGGGCTCGGCAATCAGCCCCAGCATTTT. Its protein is CASSESGLGNQPQHF.

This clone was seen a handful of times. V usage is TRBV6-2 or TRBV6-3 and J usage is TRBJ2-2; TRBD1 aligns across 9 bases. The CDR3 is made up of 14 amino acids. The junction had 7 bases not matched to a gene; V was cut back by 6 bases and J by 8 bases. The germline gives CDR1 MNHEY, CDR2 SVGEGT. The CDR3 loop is CASSLQGAPGELFF. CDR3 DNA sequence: TGTGCCAGCAGCCTACAGGGGGCGCCGGGGGAGCTGTTTTTT.

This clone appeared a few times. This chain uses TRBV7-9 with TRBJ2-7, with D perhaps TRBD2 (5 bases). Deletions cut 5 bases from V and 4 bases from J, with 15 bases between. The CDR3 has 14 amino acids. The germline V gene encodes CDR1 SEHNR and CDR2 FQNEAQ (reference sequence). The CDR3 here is CASSPLSGIYEQYF. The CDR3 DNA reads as TGTGCCAGCAGCCCGCTATCCGGGATTTACGAGCAGTACTTC.

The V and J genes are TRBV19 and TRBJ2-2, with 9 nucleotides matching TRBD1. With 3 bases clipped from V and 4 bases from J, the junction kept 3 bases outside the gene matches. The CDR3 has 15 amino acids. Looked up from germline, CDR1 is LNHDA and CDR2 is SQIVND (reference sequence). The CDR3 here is CASSIRQGGTGELFF. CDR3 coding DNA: TGTGCCAGTAGTATCCGACAGGGGGGCACCGGGGAGCTGTTTTTT.